Reported below is one T cell receptor beta chain. Its antigen remains unknown. This sample was taken from a study of cytomegalovirus exposure and HLA in healthy donors. Study outcomes and limitations: Accurate prediction of most subjects' HLA-A and HLA-B alleles from TCR beta sequences was reported.

Primers for the PCR totalled 60 Vbeta and 13 Jbeta. Repertoires were generated with immunoSEQ multiplex PCR, while TCRdb's copy carries only in-frame clones and drops some. The table records about 110,000 clones, 50% to 70% of them present only once. The TCR sequence derives from a man aged 25 to 40 in good health and CMV-seropositive. Specimen: PBMCs.

CDR3 region: CASSPRWTSGGHKNTGELFF. The CDR3 bases are TGTGCCAGCTCACCCCGATGGACTAGCGGGGGACATAAGAACACCGGGGAGCTGTTTTTT. The gene calls are TRBV18 and TRBJ2-2; 13 bases match TRBD2. The CDR3 spans 20 residues. In germline, CDR1 is KGHSH, CDR2 LQKENI. J gave up 1 base and V 3 bases, and 11 bases lay outside the gene matches.